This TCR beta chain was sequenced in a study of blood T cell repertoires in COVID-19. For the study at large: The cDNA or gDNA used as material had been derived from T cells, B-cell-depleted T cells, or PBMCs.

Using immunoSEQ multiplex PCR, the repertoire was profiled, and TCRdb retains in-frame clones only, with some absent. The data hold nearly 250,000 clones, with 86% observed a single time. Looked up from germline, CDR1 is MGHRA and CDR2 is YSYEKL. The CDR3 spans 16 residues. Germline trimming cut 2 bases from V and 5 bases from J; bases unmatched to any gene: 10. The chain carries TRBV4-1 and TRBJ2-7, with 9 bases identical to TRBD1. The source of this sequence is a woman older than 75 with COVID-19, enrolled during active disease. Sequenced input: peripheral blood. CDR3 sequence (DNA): TGCGCCAGCAGCCAACGGATCACAGGGGGCAGCGACGAGCAGTACTTC. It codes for CASSQRITGGSDEQYF.